Listed below are T cell receptor beta chains from one sample, sequenced in a study of blood T cell repertoires in COVID-19. The method was immunoSEQ multiplex PCR; TCRdb's version includes in-frame clones alone and lacks a portion of them. The table includes 150,000 to 200,000 clones, approximately 85% detected once. The sequencing input was peripheral blood. The receptor source for this set is an elderly woman with acute or convalescent COVID-19. The CDR3 runs from the conserved cysteine through the conserved F or W. Each record gives: clone size, V gene, J gene, D gene, CDR3 protein, CDR3 DNA. A D gene is named only where the DNA matches it firmly. Some rows mark clone size as missing; the rest say once, few, many or name a class of expanded clone.

NA	TRBV7-9	TRBJ2-7	NA	CASSLPGEQYF	TGTGCCAGCAGCTTACCGGGGGAACAGTACTTC
once	TRBV5-4	TRBJ1-4	NA	CASSQDMASEKLFF	TGTGCCAGCAGCCAGGACATGGCAAGCGAAAAACTGTTTTTT
few	TRBV6-5	TRBJ2-7	TRBD1	CASSPQGVEQYF	TGTGCCAGCAGTCCACAGGGGGTCGAGCAGTACTTC
NA	TRBV4-3	TRBJ2-1	NA	CASSQVLSSYNEQFF	TGCGCCAGCAGCCAAGTTTTGAGCTCCTACAATGAGCAGTTCTTC
NA	TRBV15	TRBJ2-1	NA	CATSRDGTPSNEQFF	TGTGCCACCAGCAGAGATGGGACACCGTCCAATGAGCAGTTCTTC
once	TRBV7-9	TRBJ2-1	TRBD2	CASSPTRLAGDYEQFF	TGTGCCAGCAGCCCCACCCGACTAGCGGGGGACTATGAGCAGTTCTTC
NA	TRBV20-1	TRBJ2-7	NA	CSASWGLGGSAEQYF	TGCAGTGCTAGTTGGGGGCTGGGAGGGTCGGCCGAGCAGTACTTC
NA	TRBV7-9	TRBJ1-2	TRBD1	CASSSRSGGNYGYTF	TGTGCCAGCAGCTCGAGGTCAGGGGGCAACTATGGCTACACCTTC
NA	TRBV5-6	TRBJ1-1	TRBD1	CASSPGTVETEAFF	TGTGCCAGCAGCCCCGGGACAGTAGAGACTGAAGCTTTCTTT
NA	TRBV25-1	TRBJ2-1	NA	CASSDLFEQFF	TGTGCCAGCAGTGATTTATTTGAGCAGTTCTTC
once	TRBV5-6	TRBJ2-2	NA	CASSLGRPTNTGELFF	TGTGCCAGCAGCTTGGGCAGGCCTACGAACACCGGGGAGCTGTTTTTT
NA	TRBV18	TRBJ2-2	TRBD1	CASSPLQTGANTGELFF	TGTGCCAGCTCACCCCTCCAGACAGGGGCGAACACCGGGGAGCTGTTTTTT
NA	TRBV11-3	TRBJ2-5	TRBD1	CASSRGTGADETQYF	TGTGCCAGCAGCAGAGGGACAGGGGCTGACGAGACCCAGTACTTC
NA	TRBV7-2	TRBJ1-3	TRBD1	CASSSDRASGNTIYF	TGTGCCAGCAGCTCAGACAGGGCCTCTGGAAACACCATATATTTT
NA	TRBV29-1	TRBJ2-5	TRBD2	CSGRAGAGETQYF	TGCAGCGGCAGAGCGGGGGCAGGGGAGACCCAGTACTTC